This TCR gamma chain was found in a study of intestinal T cells in coeliac disease. LymphoTrack primers amplified TRG sequences from 200 to 250 ng of biopsy DNA. TCRdb reprocessed the multiplex PCR reads using CATT. The sample contains 650 to 700 gamma-chain clones, 52% of which appear only once. Study-level findings and limits: CDR3 sequence counts may reflect PCR duplicates rather than true repeats. TRG-based classification had a reported leave-one-out accuracy of more than 70%. TRD kmer-based clustering correctly classified all 20 or so biopsies in training, with reported leave-one-out accuracy of around 90%.

Genomic DNA came from ten approximately 4.5-µm formalin-fixed paraffin-embedded scrolls per case. Surplus formalin-fixed paraffin-embedded duodenal biopsies not needed for diagnosis were used, fully anonymised. Comment on this clone: No antigen is known for it.

The CDR3 is 16 amino acids. Germline V gives CDR1 VENAVY, CDR2 YDSYNSRV. Trimming removed 0 bases from V and 8 bases from J; junction bases left unmatched: 16. V and J are TRGV8 and TRGJ1 or TRGJ2. Specimen: a duodenal biopsy. This clonotype was obtained from a human donor with celiac disease. DNA for the CDR3: TGTGCCACCTGGGATAGGCCTCCCCCAATTATTCATAAGAAACTCTTT. It is translated as CATWDRPPPIIHKKLF.